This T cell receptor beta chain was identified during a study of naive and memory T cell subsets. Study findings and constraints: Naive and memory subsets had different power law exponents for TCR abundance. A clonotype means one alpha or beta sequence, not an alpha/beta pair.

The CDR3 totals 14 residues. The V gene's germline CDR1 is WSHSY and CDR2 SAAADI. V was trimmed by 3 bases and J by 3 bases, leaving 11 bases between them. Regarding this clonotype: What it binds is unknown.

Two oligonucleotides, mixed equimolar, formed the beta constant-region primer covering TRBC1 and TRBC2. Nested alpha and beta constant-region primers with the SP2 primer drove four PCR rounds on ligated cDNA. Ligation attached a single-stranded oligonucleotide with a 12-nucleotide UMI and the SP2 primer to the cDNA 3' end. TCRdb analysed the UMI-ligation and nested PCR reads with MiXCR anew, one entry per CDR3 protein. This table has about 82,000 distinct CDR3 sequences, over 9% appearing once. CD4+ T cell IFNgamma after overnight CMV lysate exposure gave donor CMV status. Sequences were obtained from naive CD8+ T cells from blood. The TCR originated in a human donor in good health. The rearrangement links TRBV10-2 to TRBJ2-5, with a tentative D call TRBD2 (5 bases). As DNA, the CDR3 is TGCGCCAGCAGTGATCCGGGAATGGAAGAGACCCAGTACTTC. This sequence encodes CASSDPGMEETQYF.